Detailed here is one TCR beta chain. A read error may produce the germline difference seen at one junction end. This record belongs to a study of T cells in localized non-small cell lung cancer. The repertoire was sequenced with immunoSEQ multiplex PCR; TCRdb's copy has only in-frame clones and lacks some. The table lists around 130,000 clones, 89% of them singletons, with over 1.5% in the top ten. The sequencing here drew on peripheral blood, taken before any cancer treatment. The source is a female donor over 55 with stage I lung adenocarcinoma.

The CDR3 spells CASSLETSGRAQIF. CDR3 sequence (DNA): TGTGCCAGCAGTTTAGAGACTAGCGGGAGGGCTCAAATCTTC. The chain couples TRBV28 to TRBJ2-1; 14 bases match TRBD2. The germline V gene has CDR1 MDHEN and CDR2 SYDVKM. The CDR3 totals 14 residues. Drawing the rest from reference TRBV28 and TRBJ2-1, the complete variable domain is DVKVTQSSRYLVKRTGEKVFLECVQDMDHENMFWYRQDPGLGLRLIYFSYDVKMKEKGDIPEGYSVSREKKERFSLILESASTNQTSMYLCASSLETSGRAQIFGPGTRLTVL.